This T cell receptor beta chain was recorded in a study of PD-L1 blockade in urothelial cancer. On the study more broadly: Patients began atezolizumab, 1,200 mg intravenously every 3 weeks, in the mid-2010s. Blood underwent analysis 3 weeks (second dose) and 6 weeks after treatment began. Each blood sample yielded a median of roughly 150,000 T cells. General study results and limits: At 3 weeks on treatment, tumor-associated clones expanded more with durable benefit.

A note on this clone: What it binds is unknown.

Assay used: immunoSEQ multiplex PCR; TCRdb lists only in-frame clones, some missing. The table lists about 52,000 clones, approximately 84% of them singletons. Time point of the sample: pretreatment peripheral blood. Germline values: CDR1 MRHNA, CDR2 SNTAGT. This CDR3 contains 15 residues. With 5 bases removed from V and 4 bases from J, the gap between germline ends came to 16 bases. Specimen: PBMCs, collected around atezolizumab (anti-PD-L1) treatment. The clonotype originates from a man in his fifties or sixties with urothelial cancer. This chain uses TRBV6-4 with TRBJ2-3; D perhaps matches TRBD2 (6 bases). The CDR3 nucleotides are TGTGCCAGCAGTCGACGGGGGAGTGACGCAGATACGCAGTATTTT. Translated, it gives CASSRRGSDADTQYF.